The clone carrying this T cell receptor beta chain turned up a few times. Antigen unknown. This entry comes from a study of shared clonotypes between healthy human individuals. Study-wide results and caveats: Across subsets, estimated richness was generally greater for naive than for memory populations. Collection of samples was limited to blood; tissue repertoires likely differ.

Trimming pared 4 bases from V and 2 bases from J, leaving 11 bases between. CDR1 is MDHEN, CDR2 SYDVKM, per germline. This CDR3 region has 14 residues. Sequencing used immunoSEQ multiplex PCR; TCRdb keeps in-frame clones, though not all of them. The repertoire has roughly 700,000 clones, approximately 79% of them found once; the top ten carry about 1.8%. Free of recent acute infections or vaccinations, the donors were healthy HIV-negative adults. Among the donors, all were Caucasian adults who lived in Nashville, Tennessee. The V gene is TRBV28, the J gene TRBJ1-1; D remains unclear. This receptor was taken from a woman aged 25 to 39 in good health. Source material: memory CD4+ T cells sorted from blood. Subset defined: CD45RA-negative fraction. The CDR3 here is CASSSIHQNTEAFF. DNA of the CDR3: TGTGCCAGCAGTTCCATACACCAAAACACTGAAGCTTTCTTT. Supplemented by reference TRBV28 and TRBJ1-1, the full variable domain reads DVKVTQSSRYLVKRTGEKVFLECVQDMDHENMFWYRQDPGLGLRLIYFSYDVKMKEKGDIPEGYSVSREKKERFSLILESASTNQTSMYLCASSSIHQNTEAFFGQGTRLTVV.